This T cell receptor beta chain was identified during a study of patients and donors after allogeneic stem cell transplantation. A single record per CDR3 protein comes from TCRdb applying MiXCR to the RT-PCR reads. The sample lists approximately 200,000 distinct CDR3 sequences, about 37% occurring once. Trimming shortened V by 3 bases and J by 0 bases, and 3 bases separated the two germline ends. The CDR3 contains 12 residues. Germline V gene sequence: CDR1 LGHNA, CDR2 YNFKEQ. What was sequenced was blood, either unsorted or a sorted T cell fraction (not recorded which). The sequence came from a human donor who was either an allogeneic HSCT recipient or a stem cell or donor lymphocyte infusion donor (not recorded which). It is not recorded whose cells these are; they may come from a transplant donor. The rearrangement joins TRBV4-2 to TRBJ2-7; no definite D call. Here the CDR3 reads CASSQNSYEQYF. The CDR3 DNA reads TGTGCCAGCAGCCAGAACTCCTACGAGCAGTACTTC.